Listed here are 8 T cell receptor beta chains from one sample, sequenced in a study of blood T cell repertoires in COVID-19. The assay was immunoSEQ multiplex PCR, and TCRdb's table has in-frame clones only and misses some. This table has more than 200,000 clones, about 79% appearing once. Specimen: peripheral blood. The source is a woman in her thirties or forties who had recovered from COVID-19.

This chain links TRBV18 with TRBJ2-5, with a weak D call TRBD2 (5 bases). This CDR3 contains 15 residues. The germline V gene encodes CDR1 KGHSH and CDR2 LQKENI. The V and J ends lost 0 bases and 1 base respectively, with 9 bases between them. Here the CDR3 reads CASSPPGLFQETQYF. The CDR3 DNA follows: TGTGCCAGCTCACCACCCGGACTCTTCCAAGAGACCCAGTACTTC. Full variable domain (missing parts from reference TRBV18 and TRBJ2-5): NAGVMQNPRHLVRRRGQEARLRCSPMKGHSHVYWYRQLPEEGLKFMVYLQKENIIDESGMPKERFSAEFPKEGPSILRIQQVVRGDSAAYFCASSPPGLFQETQYFGPGTRLLVL.

The genes are TRBV6-2 or TRBV6-3 and TRBJ1-3; D remains unclear. The ends were cut back, 3 bases at V and 7 bases at J, with 10 bases in the middle. CDR1 is MNHEY and CDR2 is SVGEGT in the germline V gene. The CDR3 has 13 amino acids. The CDR3 region is CASSYGVGNTIYF. CDR3 DNA: TGTGCCAGCAGTTATGGAGTCGGGAACACCATATATTTT.

CDR3 coding DNA: TGTGCCAGCAGTGGACTAGTTACTGGTGAGCAGTTCTTC. It encodes CASSGLVTGEQFF. V gene TRBV28 combines with J gene TRBJ2-1, with 7 positions matching TRBD2. This CDR3 is built from 13 residues. V was clipped by 5 bases and J by 9 bases; unmatched bases: 7. Germline values: CDR1 MDHEN, CDR2 SYDVKM.

The V gene is TRBV28, the J gene TRBJ1-6; TRBD1 agrees at 8 bases. CDR3 size: 14 residues. Losses at the gene ends were 3 bases for V and 8 bases for J; bases not matched to a gene: 3. Germline CDR1 MDHEN, CDR2 SYDVKM. The CDR3 protein is CASSFGQGHSPLHF. For the CDR3, the DNA is TGTGCCAGCAGTTTCGGACAGGGTCATTCACCCCTCCACTTT.

The chain links TRBV5-1 to TRBJ2-5; TRBD2 agrees at 9 bases. After removal of 4 bases from V and 4 bases from J, the junction contained 14 bases not matched to a gene. This CDR3 comprises 17 residues. Germline CDR1 reads SGHRS; CDR2 reads YFSETQ. The CDR3 loop reads CASSPREGRGGTETQYF. CDR3 bases: TGCGCCAGCAGCCCCAGGGAGGGGCGGGGGGGCACAGAGACCCAGTACTTC.

This sequence joins TRBV4-2 and TRBJ1-1; tentative D call: TRBD1 (6 bases). CDR1 LGHNA and CDR2 YNFKEQ come from the germline V gene. The CDR3 length is 15 residues. Trimming took off 5 bases at V and 3 bases at J, with 16 bases between the two ends. CDR3 region: CASSVGGGRDTEAFF. For the CDR3, the DNA is TGTGCCAGCAGCGTGGGGGGCGGGAGAGACACTGAAGCTTTCTTT.

This sequence joins TRBV7-9 and TRBJ2-5, with a possible D match to TRBD2 (5 bases). Germline V gene sequence: CDR1 SEHNR, CDR2 FQNEAQ (reference sequence). The V end lost 6 bases, the J end lost 9 bases, and 14 bases lay between the germline ends. The length of the CDR3 is 12 residues. The CDR3 region is CASRPVMGAQYF. The CDR3 DNA is TGTGCCAGCAGGCCAGTTATGGGAGCCCAGTACTTC.

This chain connects TRBV3-1 (or the pseudogene TRBV3-2) to TRBJ2-7, with D maybe TRBD2 (5 bases). This CDR3 has 14 residues. V lost 4 bases and J 2 bases, leaving 12 bases between the germline ends. CDR1 is LGHDT, CDR2 YNNKEL, per germline (reference sequence). The CDR3 loop is CASSRLSGTYEQYF. CDR3 DNA: TGTGCCAGCAGCCGTCTATCCGGGACCTACGAGCAGTACTTC.